These 30 T cell receptor beta chains originate from one sample sequenced in a study of CD8 T cells in ankylosing spondylitis. One entry per CDR3 protein results from TCRdb running MiXCR on the 5' RACE reads. Altogether 250,000 to 400,000 distinct CDR3 sequences are present, 9.5% to 13% being singletons, with the ten largest covering roughly 9.1%. The sequenced sample was blood, either unsorted or a sorted T cell fraction (not recorded which). These TCRs come from a female donor with ankylosing spondylitis or in good health (not recorded which).

This clonotype was seen repeatedly, ten times or more. The chain uses TRBV5-1 and TRBJ2-7; TRBD1 agrees at 8 bases. Looked up from germline, CDR1 is SGHRS and CDR2 is YFSETQ. The CDR3 has 17 amino acids. V was clipped by 0 bases and J by 0 bases; unmatched bases: 8. The CDR3 bases are TGCGCCAGCAGCTTGGACAGGGGGGCAAATCCCTCCTACGAGCAGTACTTC. Amino acids: CASSLDRGANPSYEQYF.

This clonotype was recorded at least ten times. The rearrangement joins TRBV7-9 to TRBJ2-1; D call uncertain. Trimming took 1 base from V and 6 from J, leaving 4 bases between them. The CDR3 sequence is 12 residues long. From germline, CDR1 is SEHNR and CDR2 FQNEAQ (reference sequence). The CDR3 sequence is CASSLDFNEQFF. The CDR3 nucleotides are TGTGCCAGCAGCTTAGACTTCAATGAGCAGTTCTTC.

This clonotype showed up many times. The chain employs TRBV5-1 and TRBJ1-5; 9 nucleotides align to TRBD1. V dropped 0 bases and J dropped 4; count of bases not matched to a gene: 5. Per germline, CDR1 SGHRS and CDR2 YFSETQ. The CDR3 covers 16 residues. The CDR3: CASSLGGQGWNQPQHF. CDR3 nucleotides: TGCGCCAGCAGCTTGGGGGGACAGGGTTGGAATCAGCCCCAGCATTTT.

The J gene is TRBJ2-3, the V gene TRBV28; 11 nucleotides match TRBD2. CDR1 and CDR2 (germline): MDHEN, SYDVKM. This CDR3 is 15 amino acids long. Trimming at V came to 6 bases and at J to 6 bases, leaving 8 bases not matched to a gene. The DNA of the CDR3 is TGTGCCAGCAGGATTAGCGGGGGGGCCCCGGATACGCAGTATTTT. Amino acids: CASRISGGAPDTQYF.

V is TRBV27 and J is TRBJ2-7; 11 bases are shared with TRBD1. The V gene's germline CDR1 is MNHEY and CDR2 SMNVEV (reference sequence). This CDR3 comprises 15 residues. V was pared by 5 bases and J by 6 bases, with 9 bases of the junction left unmatched. The CDR3 is CASSTPGTGGLEQYF. CDR3 bases: TGTGCCAGCAGTACCCCCGGGACAGGGGGTCTCGAGCAGTACTTC.

This clonotype was counted at least ten times. This rearrangement joins TRBV28 to TRBJ2-2, with D perhaps TRBD2 (6 bases). CDR1 is MDHEN and CDR2 is SYDVKM in the germline V gene. V gave up 3 bases and J gave up 3 bases, with 11 bases separating them. The CDR3 runs to 15 residues. CDR3 nucleotides: TGTGCCAGCAGTTTTCGGAGGGCCGACACCGGGGAGCTGTTTTTT. Translation gives CASSFRRADTGELFF.

This clonotype was recorded many times. V gene TRBV14 combines with J gene TRBJ2-3, with a tentative D call TRBD2 (5 bases). Between the trimmed V and J ends, which lost 4 bases and 8 bases, there was a span of 10 bases. CDR1 is SGHDN, CDR2 FVKESK, per germline. This CDR3 is built from 12 residues. The CDR3 nucleotides are TGTGCCAGCAGCCCCGGAAGCGGTACGCAGTATTTT. This translates into CASSPGSGTQYF.

The chain links TRBV5-1 to TRBJ2-1; TRBD1 agrees at 8 bases. The V gene end was trimmed by 2 bases and the J gene end by 8 bases; junction bases not matched to a gene: 15. CDR3 length: 17 residues. The germline CDR1 and CDR2 sequences are SGHRS and YFSETQ. The CDR3 sequence is CASSFTPPGTGNDEQFF. DNA of the CDR3: TGCGCCAGCAGCTTCACTCCCCCCGGGACAGGTAACGATGAGCAGTTCTTC.

This clonotype was seen ten or more times. The genes are TRBV20-1 and TRBJ1-1, with TRBD1 as a possible D gene (5 bases). Germline loops: CDR1 DFQATT, CDR2 SNEGSKA (reference sequence). The V end was cut by 0 bases, the J end by 0 bases, with 8 bases between. The CDR3 is 14 amino acids. Here the CDR3 DNA reads TGCAGTGCTAGAGATGGGGCGTTGAACACTGAAGCTTTCTTT. Residues: CSARDGALNTEAFF.

This clonotype was recorded many times. The chain carries TRBV6-5 and TRBJ2-2; D call uncertain. The length of the CDR3 is 12 residues. V lost 2 bases to trimming and J lost 3 bases, with 1 base between them. Germline CDR1 is MNHEY and CDR2 is SVGAGI. The CDR3 coding sequence is TGTGCCAGCAGTTACGACACCGGGGAGCTGTTTTTT. Residues: CASSYDTGELFF.

This clonotype has at least ten counts. J is TRBJ2-1 and V is TRBV20-1; either TRBD1 or TRBD2 may supply D (6 bases each). The V gene's germline CDR1 is DFQATT and CDR2 SNEGSKA (reference sequence). V gave up 6 bases and J gave up 5 bases, with 20 bases separating them. The CDR3 has 15 residues. Written as DNA, the CDR3 is TGCAGTGCGGACGGAAGGCGGGGACACAACAATGAGCAGTTCTTC. Protein: CSADGRRGHNNEQFF.

Here the CDR3 DNA reads TGTGCCAGCAGTCCGCTAGGACAGGGCTCTAACTATGGCTACACCTTC. Protein: CASSPLGQGSNYGYTF. The rearrangement links TRBV12-3 or TRBV12-4 to TRBJ1-2; 8 bases agree with TRBD1. Trimming at V came to 5 bases and at J to 0 bases, leaving 8 bases not matched to a gene. There are 16 residues in the CDR3.

In this sample, this clonotype turned up many times. The chain is built from TRBV5-1 and TRBJ2-2, with D perhaps TRBD1 (6 bases). V gave up 1 base and J gave up 1 base, with 11 bases separating them. Germline V gene lookup returns CDR1 SGHRS and CDR2 YFSETQ. The CDR3 length is 16 residues. CDR3 amino acids: CASSLRQALNTGELFF. Here the CDR3 DNA reads TGCGCCAGCAGCTTGAGACAGGCCTTGAACACCGGGGAGCTGTTTTTT.

This chain links TRBV20-1 with TRBJ1-5; D is perhaps TRBD1 (5 bases). Germline values: CDR1 DFQATT, CDR2 SNEGSKA (reference sequence). Deletions cut 7 bases from V and 2 bases from J, with 18 bases between. The CDR3 has 15 amino acids. In DNA form, the CDR3 reads TGCAGTGTTCATACGCTCGGGGCAGGCAATCAGCCCCAGCATTTT. Protein sequence: CSVHTLGAGNQPQHF.

At least ten counts were recorded for this clonotype. CDR3 in amino acids: CASSLVLDSPLHF. CDR3 nucleotide sequence: TGTGCCAGCAGCTTAGTACTCGATTCACCCCTCCACTTT. The J gene is TRBJ1-6, the V gene TRBV7-9; D is uncertain. The germline V and J ends were trimmed by 1 base and 8 bases, with 6 bases remaining between them. CDR1 is SEHNR, CDR2 FQNEAQ, per germline (reference sequence). The CDR3 loop spans 13 amino acids. The complete variable domain, with remaining parts taken from reference TRBV7-9 and TRBJ1-6, reads DTGVSQNPRHKITKRGQNVTFRCDPISEHNRLYWYRQTLGQGPEFLTYFQNEAQLEKSRLLSDRFSAERPKGSFSTLEIQRTEQGDSAMYLCASSLVLDSPLHFGNGTRLTVT.

The table lists this clonotype with many counts. The chain joins TRBV7-2 to TRBJ2-7, with unresolved D. Trimming took off 4 bases at V and 4 bases at J, with 14 bases between the two ends. Germline loops: CDR1 SGHTA, CDR2 FQGNSA. This CDR3 region has 14 residues. CDR3 bases: TGTGCCAGCAGCTCGCAACAATCGAGTTACGAGCAGTACTTC. Residues: CASSSQQSSYEQYF.

This clonotype was seen more than once but under ten times. The chain recombines TRBV20-1 with TRBJ2-4; TRBD2 aligns across 7 bases. This CDR3 is built from 17 residues. Germline V gene data show CDR1 as DFQATT and CDR2 as SNEGSKA (reference sequence). The CDR3 loop is CCVGLVRAGLAKNIQYF. In DNA form, the CDR3 reads TGCTGCGTCGGACTAGTGCGAGCCGGATTAGCCAAAAACATTCAGTACTTC.

This chain connects TRBV30 to TRBJ2-3; no definite D call. CDR1 is GTSNPN, CDR2 SVGIG, per germline (reference sequence). This CDR3 is 11 amino acids long. Trimming took 4 bases from V and 2 from J, leaving 4 bases between them. The CDR3 DNA sequence: TGTGCCTGGACCTCCACAGATACGCAGTATTTT. It is translated as CAWTSTDTQYF.

In this sample, this clonotype turned up a few times. The chain joins TRBV27 to TRBJ2-4, with 7 positions matching TRBD2. The CDR3 length is 13 residues. Germline CDR1 is MNHEY and CDR2 is SMNVEV (reference sequence). With V trimmed by 9 bases and J by 4 bases, 6 bases remained unmatched. The CDR3, as DNA: TGTGCCAGGGCGGGAGTGCCTAAAAACATTCAGTACTTC. It yields the protein CARAGVPKNIQYF.

As for this clonotype: A much more abundant neighbour one base away suggests this may be a read error. This chain connects TRBV7-6 to TRBJ2-1; TRBD1 matches 11 bases. CDR3 length: 19 residues. Germline V gene data show CDR1 as SGHVS and CDR2 as FNYEAQ. The CDR3 bases are TGTGCCAGCAGCTTAAGGCCGGGACAGGGGGGACGCTCCTACAATGACCAGTTCTTC. Protein sequence: CASSLRPGQGGRSYNDQFF.

The chain couples TRBV5-1 to TRBJ2-1; 7 nucleotides align to TRBD2. This CDR3 is built from 16 residues. The V and J ends lost 0 bases and 2 bases, in that order; junction bases with no gene match: 5. Germline CDR1 reads SGHRS; CDR2 reads YFSETQ. The CDR3 spells CASSLGPSGAYNEQFF. In nucleotides, the CDR3 is TGCGCCAGCAGCTTGGGCCCTAGCGGAGCCTACAATGAGCAGTTCTTC.

This clonotype was detected ten times or more. The chain recombines TRBV20-1 with TRBJ2-7, with TRBD2 matching over 11 bases. This CDR3 region has 17 residues. The junction had 7 bases not matched to a gene; V was cut back by 0 bases and J by 0 bases. Germline-derived CDR1 and CDR2 are DFQATT and SNEGSKA (reference sequence). As DNA, the CDR3 is TGCAGTGCTAGAGAGGCTAGCGGGGGGACATACTCCTACGAGCAGTACTTC. Amino acids: CSAREASGGTYSYEQYF.

This clonotype came up many times. The CDR3 sequence: CSAISGAGYEQYF. The CDR3 DNA follows: TGCAGTGCCATTAGCGGGGCAGGCTACGAGCAGTACTTC. The chain links TRBV20-1 to TRBJ2-7; 8 positions match TRBD2. The germline gives CDR1 DFQATT, CDR2 SNEGSKA (reference sequence). The CDR3 is 13 amino acids. J lost 3 bases, V lost 6 bases, and 7 bases had no gene match.

This clonotype was seen at least ten times. The J gene is TRBJ2-6, the V gene TRBV29-1; tentatively, D is TRBD1 (6 bases). The ends were cut back, 6 bases at V and 4 bases at J, with 10 bases in the middle. The CDR3 sequence is 13 residues long. The germline gives CDR1 SQVTM, CDR2 ANQGSEA. CDR3 sequence (DNA): TGCAGCGTGGACAGTTCCGGGGCCAACGTCCTGACTTTC. It yields the protein CSVDSSGANVLTF. Based on the CDR3 plus reference TRBV29-1 and TRBJ2-6, the full variable domain is SAVISQKPSRDICQRGTSLTIQCQVDSQVTMMFWYRQQPGQSLTLIATANQGSEATYESGFVIDKFPISRPNLTFSTLTVSNMSPEDSSIYLCSVDSSGANVLTFGAGSRLTVL.

This clonotype was seen more than once but under ten times. V and J are TRBV29-1 and TRBJ2-2, with TRBD2 matching over 9 bases. This CDR3 comprises 12 residues. With 6 bases clipped from V and 7 bases from J, the junction kept 3 bases outside the gene matches. Per germline, CDR1 SQVTM and CDR2 ANQGSEA. The CDR3 spells CSVREGNGELFF. The CDR3 DNA reads as TGCAGCGTGCGGGAGGGCAACGGGGAGCTGTTTTTT.

Regarding this clonotype: This may stem from a read error, because a much larger clone lies one nucleotide away. The chain recombines TRBV28 with TRBJ2-1; perhaps TRBD2 as D (5 bases). Trimming took 6 bases from V and 8 from J, leaving 17 bases between them. CDR1 and CDR2 (germline): MDHEN, SYDVKM. The CDR3 runs to 14 residues. The CDR3 loop reads CASSFSDQYDEQFF. The CDR3 DNA reads as TGTGCCAGCAGCTTTAGCGACCAATACGATGAGCAGTTCTTC.

In its sample, this clonotype was seen many times. This chain connects TRBV7-9 to TRBJ2-3, with 8 bases identical to TRBD2. J was trimmed by 4 bases and V by 7 bases; bases with no gene match: 7. Germline V lookup: CDR1 SEHNR, CDR2 FQNEAQ (reference sequence). The CDR3 has 14 amino acids. The CDR3 DNA reads TGTGCCAGCAACGCTGGCGGGAGGCCAGATACGCAGTATTTT. This codes for CASNAGGRPDTQYF. Using reference TRBV7-9 and TRBJ2-3 for the parts outside the CDR3, the full variable domain is DTGVSQNPRHKITKRGQNVTFRCDPISEHNRLYWYRQTLGQGPEFLTYFQNEAQLEKSRLLSDRFSAERPKGSFSTLEIQRTEQGDSAMYLCASNAGGRPDTQYFGPGTRLTVL.

This chain links TRBV3-1 with TRBJ2-5, with D uncertain. Germline-derived CDR1 and CDR2 are LGHDT and YNNKEL (reference sequence). Trimming removed 1 base from V and 0 bases from J, with 6 bases in between. The CDR3 loop spans 14 amino acids. This CDR3 is CASSQGPYQETQYF. DNA for the CDR3: TGTGCCAGCAGCCAAGGACCGTACCAAGAGACCCAGTACTTC.

A note on this clonotype: A much larger clone differs by one base, so this may be a read error. The chain is built from TRBV7-2 and TRBJ2-1; 9 positions match TRBD2. This CDR3 has 14 amino acids. The germline V gene encodes CDR1 SGHTA and CDR2 FQGNSA. The CDR3 spells CASNRAGGNNEQLF. In DNA, the CDR3 is TGTGCCAGCAACCGGGCGGGGGGGAACAATGAGCAGCTCTTC.

The V and J genes are TRBV7-6 and TRBJ2-5; D possibly corresponds to TRBD1 (5 bases). Trimming stripped 6 bases from V and 2 bases from J, with 19 bases between. The CDR3 runs 16 residues. The germline V gene has CDR1 SGHVS and CDR2 FNYEAQ. CDR3 coding DNA: TGTGCCAGCAGACGAAACCCTAGTCAGGGACAAGAGACCCAGTACTTC. Translating it yields CASRRNPSQGQETQYF. The entire variable domain, with the rest obtained from reference TRBV7-6 and TRBJ2-5, is as follows: GAGVSQSPRYKVTKRGQDVALRCDPISGHVSLYWYRQALGQGPEFLTYFNYEAQQDKSGLPNDRFSAERPEGSISTLTIQRTEQRDSAMYRCASRRNPSQGQETQYFGPGTRLLVL.